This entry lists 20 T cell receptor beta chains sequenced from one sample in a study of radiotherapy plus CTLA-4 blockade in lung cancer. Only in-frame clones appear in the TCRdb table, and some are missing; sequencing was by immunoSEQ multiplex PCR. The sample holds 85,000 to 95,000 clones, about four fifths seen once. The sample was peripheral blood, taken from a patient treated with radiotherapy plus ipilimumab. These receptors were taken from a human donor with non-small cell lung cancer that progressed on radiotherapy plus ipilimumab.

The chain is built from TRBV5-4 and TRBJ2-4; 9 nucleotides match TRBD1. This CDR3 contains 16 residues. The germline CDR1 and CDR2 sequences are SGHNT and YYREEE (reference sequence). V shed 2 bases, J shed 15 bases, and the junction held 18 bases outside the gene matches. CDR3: CASSFHTGTGLGSSYF. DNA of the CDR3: TGTGCCAGCAGCTTTCATACTGGGACAGGGTTGGGTTCATCGTACTTC.

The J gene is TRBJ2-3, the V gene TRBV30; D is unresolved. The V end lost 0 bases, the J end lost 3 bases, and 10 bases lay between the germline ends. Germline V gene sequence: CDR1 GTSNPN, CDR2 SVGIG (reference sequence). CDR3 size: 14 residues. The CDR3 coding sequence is TGTGCCTGGAGTGTTTCAAGAGGTACAGATACGCAGTATTTT. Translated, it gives CAWSVSRGTDTQYF. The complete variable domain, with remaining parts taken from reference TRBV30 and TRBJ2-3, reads SQTIHQWPATLVQPVGSPLSLECTVEGTSNPNLYWYRQAAGRGLQLLFYSVGIGQISSEVPQNLSASRPQDRQFILSSKKLLLSDSGFYLCAWSVSRGTDTQYFGPGTRLTVL.

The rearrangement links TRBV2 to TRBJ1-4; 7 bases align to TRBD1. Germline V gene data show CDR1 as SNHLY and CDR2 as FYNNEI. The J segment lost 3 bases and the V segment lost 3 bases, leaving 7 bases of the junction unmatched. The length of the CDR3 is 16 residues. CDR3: CASSDRGTESNEKLFF. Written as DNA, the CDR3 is TGTGCCAGCAGTGATAGGGGGACAGAATCTAATGAAAAACTGTTTTTT.

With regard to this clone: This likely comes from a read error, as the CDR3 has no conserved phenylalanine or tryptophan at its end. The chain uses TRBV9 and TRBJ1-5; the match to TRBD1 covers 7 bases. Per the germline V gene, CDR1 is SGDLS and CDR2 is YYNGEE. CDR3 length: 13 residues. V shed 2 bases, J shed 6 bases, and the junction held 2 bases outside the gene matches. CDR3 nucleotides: TGTGCCAGCAGCGTGGGACAGACTCAGCCCCAGCATCTT. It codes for CASSVGQTQPQHL.

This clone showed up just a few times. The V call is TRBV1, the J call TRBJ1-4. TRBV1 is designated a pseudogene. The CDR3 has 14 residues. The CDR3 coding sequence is TGCACCAGCAGCCAAAGCCGGGTTCGGGAAAAACTGTTTTTT. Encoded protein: CTSSQSRVREKLFF.

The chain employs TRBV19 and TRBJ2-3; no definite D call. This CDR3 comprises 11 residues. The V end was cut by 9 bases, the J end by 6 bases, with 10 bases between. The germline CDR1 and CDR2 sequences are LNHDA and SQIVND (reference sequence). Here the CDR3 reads CASRVVDTQYF. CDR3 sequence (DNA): TGTGCCAGCCGAGTGGTGGATACGCAGTATTTT.

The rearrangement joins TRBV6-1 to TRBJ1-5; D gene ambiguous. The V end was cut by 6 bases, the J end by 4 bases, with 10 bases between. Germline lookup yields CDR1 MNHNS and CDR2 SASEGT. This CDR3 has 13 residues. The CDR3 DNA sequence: TGTGCCAGCAGACGGGTGGGGAATCAGCCCCAGCATTTT. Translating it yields CASRRVGNQPQHF.

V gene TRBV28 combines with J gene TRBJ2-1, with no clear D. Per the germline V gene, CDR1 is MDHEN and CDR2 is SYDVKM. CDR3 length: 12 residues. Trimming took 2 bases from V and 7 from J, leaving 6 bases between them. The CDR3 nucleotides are TGTGCCAGCAGTTTAATAGAGAATGAGCAGTTCTTC. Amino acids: CASSLIENEQFF.

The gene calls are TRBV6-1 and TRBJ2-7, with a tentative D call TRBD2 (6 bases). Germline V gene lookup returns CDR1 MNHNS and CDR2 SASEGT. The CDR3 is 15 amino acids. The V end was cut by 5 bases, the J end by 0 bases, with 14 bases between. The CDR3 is CASSREDSNSYEQYV. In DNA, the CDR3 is TGTGCCAGCAGTAGGGAGGATTCGAACTCCTACGAGCAGTACGTC.

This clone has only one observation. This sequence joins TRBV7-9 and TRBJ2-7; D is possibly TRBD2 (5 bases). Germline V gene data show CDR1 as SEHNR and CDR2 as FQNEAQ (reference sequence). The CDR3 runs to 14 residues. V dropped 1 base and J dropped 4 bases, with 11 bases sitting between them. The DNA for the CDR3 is TGTGCCAGCAGCTTAGAATTGTCGGGGTACGAGCAGTACTTC. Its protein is CASSLELSGYEQYF. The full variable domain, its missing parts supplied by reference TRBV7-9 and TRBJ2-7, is DTGVSQNPRHKITKRGQNVTFRCDPISEHNRLYWYRQTLGQGPEFLTYFQNEAQLEKSRLLSDRFSAERPKGSFSTLEIQRTEQGDSAMYLCASSLELSGYEQYFGPGTRLTVT.

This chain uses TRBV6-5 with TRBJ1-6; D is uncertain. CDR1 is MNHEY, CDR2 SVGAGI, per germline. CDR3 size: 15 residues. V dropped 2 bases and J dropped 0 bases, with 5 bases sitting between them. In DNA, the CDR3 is TGTGCCAGCAGTTACGGTAGCTCCTATAATTCACCCCTCCACTTT. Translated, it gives CASSYGSSYNSPLHF.

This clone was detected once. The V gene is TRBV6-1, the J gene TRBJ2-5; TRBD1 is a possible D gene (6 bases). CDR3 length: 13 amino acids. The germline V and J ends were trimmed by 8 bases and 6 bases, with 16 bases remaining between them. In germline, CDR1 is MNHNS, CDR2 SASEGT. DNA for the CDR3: TGTGCCAGCTTGCCGTCAGGGGAGAAGACCCAGTACTTC. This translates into CASLPSGEKTQYF.

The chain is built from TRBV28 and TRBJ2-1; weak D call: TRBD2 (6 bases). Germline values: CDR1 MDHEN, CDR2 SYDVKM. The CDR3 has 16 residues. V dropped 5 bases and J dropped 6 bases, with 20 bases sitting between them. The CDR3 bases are TGTGCCAGCAGTCCCGAAGGGGAGGTATCGCGCAATGAGCAGTTCTTC. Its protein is CASSPEGEVSRNEQFF.

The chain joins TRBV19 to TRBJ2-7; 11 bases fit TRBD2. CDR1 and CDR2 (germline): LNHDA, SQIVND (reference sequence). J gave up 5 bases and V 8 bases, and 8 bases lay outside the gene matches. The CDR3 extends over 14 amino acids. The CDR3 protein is CASALAGGTNEQYF. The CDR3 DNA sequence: TGTGCCAGTGCGCTAGCGGGAGGAACCAACGAGCAGTACTTC.

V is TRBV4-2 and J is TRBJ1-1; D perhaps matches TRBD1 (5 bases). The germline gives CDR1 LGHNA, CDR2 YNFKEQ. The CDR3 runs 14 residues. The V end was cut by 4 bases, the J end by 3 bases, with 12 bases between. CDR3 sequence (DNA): TGTGCCAGCAGCCCGACGGGGGACGACACTGAAGCTTTCTTT. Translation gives CASSPTGDDTEAFF.

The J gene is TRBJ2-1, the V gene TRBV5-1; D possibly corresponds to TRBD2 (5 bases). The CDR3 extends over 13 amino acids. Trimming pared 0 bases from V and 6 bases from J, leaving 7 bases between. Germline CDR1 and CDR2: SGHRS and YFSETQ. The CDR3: CASSLVLANEQFF. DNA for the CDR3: TGCGCCAGCAGCTTGGTGCTAGCCAATGAGCAGTTCTTC. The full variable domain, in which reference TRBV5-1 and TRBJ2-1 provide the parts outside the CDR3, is KAGVTQTPRYLIKTRGQQVTLSCSPISGHRSVSWYQQTPGQGLQFLFEYFSETQRNKGNFPGRFSGRQFSNSRSEMNVSTLELGDSALYLCASSLVLANEQFFGPGTRLTVL.

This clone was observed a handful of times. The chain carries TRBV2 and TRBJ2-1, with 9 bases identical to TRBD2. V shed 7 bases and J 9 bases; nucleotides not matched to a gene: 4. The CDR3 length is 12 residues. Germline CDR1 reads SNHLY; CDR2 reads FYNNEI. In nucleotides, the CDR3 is TGTGCCAGCACTTTGCGGGAGGGTGAGCAGTTCTTC. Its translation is CASTLREGEQFF.

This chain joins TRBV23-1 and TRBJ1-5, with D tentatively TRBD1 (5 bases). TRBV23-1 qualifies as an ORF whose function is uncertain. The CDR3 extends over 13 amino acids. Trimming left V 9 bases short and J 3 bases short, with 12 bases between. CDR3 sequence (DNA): TGCGCCAGTTTTGCCAGGGTCAATCAGCCCCAGCATTTT. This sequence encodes CASFARVNQPQHF.

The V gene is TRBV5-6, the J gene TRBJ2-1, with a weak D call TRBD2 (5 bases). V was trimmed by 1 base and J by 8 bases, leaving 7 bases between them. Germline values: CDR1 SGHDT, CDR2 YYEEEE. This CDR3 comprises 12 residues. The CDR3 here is CASSLSGDEQFF. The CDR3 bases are TGTGCCAGCAGCTTGTCCGGGGATGAGCAGTTCTTC.

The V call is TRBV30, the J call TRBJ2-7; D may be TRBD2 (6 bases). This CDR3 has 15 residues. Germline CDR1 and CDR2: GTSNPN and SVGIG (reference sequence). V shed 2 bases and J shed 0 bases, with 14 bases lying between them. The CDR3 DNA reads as TGTGCCTGGAGTTTTTGGGCGGGAAACTCCTACGAGCAGTACTTC. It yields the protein CAWSFWAGNSYEQYF. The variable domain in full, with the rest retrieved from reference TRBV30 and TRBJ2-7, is SQTIHQWPATLVQPVGSPLSLECTVEGTSNPNLYWYRQAAGRGLQLLFYSVGIGQISSEVPQNLSASRPQDRQFILSSKKLLLSDSGFYLCAWSFWAGNSYEQYFGPGTRLTVT.